The source of this TCR beta chain is a study of shared clonotypes between healthy human individuals. Study results and limitations: Naive subsets, compared against memory subsets, generally had larger estimated richness values.

About this clone itself: The antigen remains undetermined.

Using immunoSEQ multiplex PCR, the repertoire was profiled, and TCRdb retains in-frame clones only, with some absent. The sample contains over a million clones, about 80% of which appear only once. CDR3 length equals 14 residues. CDR1 MNHNY and CDR2 SVGAGI come from the germline V gene (reference sequence). The chain is built from TRBV6-6 and TRBJ2-5; 11 bases match TRBD1. The J call is uncertain, as TRBJ2-7 better fits the DNA end. The origin of this receptor is a man between 18 and 35 years old in good health. Sequenced: memory CD4+ T cells sorted from blood. As for subset: CD45RA-negative fraction. The CDR3 coding sequence is TGTGCCAGCAGGGCCGGGACAGGGGGCTACGAGCAGTACTTC. Translated, it gives CASRAGTGGYEQYF.